This T cell receptor beta chain was captured by sequencing in a study of CD8+ T cells in alopecia areata. V was shortened by 0 bases and J by 3 bases, with 17 bases between the two germline ends. This CDR3 is 17 amino acids long. The V gene's germline CDR1 is SGHRS and CDR2 YFSETQ. Study results and caveats: Tofacitinib significantly lowered scalp clonality and expanded CD8+ clones among the top 100.

This clone was seen a few times. Its antigen is not identified. Noted treatment: oral pan-JAK inhibitor, 5-10 mg twice daily. Researchers gathered lesional scalp punch biopsies and peripheral blood from patients with alopecia areata. cDNA prepared by RNA extraction and subsequent reverse transcription served as the template for sequencing. The assay was immunoSEQ multiplex PCR, and TCRdb's table has in-frame clones only and misses some. The sample records about 200,000 clones, more than 30% being singletons. The rearrangement links TRBV5-1 to TRBJ2-3; D is perhaps TRBD1 (5 bases). The sequence came from a human donor with alopecia areata. Specimen: CD4+ T cells sorted from blood, collected around week 34, from a patient treated with tofacitinib. The CDR3 loop is CASSLGYGGRVTDTQYF. DNA of the CDR3: TGCGCCAGCAGCTTGGGATATGGTGGCAGGGTTACAGATACGCAGTATTTT. Supplemented by reference TRBV5-1 and TRBJ2-3, the full variable domain reads KAGVTQTPRYLIKTRGQQVTLSCSPISGHRSVSWYQQTPGQGLQFLFEYFSETQRNKGNFPGRFSGRQFSNSRSEMNVSTLELGDSALYLCASSLGYGGRVTDTQYFGPGTRLTVL.